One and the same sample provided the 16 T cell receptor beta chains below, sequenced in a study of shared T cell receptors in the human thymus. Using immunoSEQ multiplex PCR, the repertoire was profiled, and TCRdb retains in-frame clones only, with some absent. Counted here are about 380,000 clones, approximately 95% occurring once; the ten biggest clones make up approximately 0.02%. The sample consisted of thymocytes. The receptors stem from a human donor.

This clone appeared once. CDR3 protein: CASSVIPQGFTDTQYF. The CDR3 region has the DNA TGTGCCAGCAGCGTAATCCCACAGGGCTTCACAGATACGCAGTATTTT. The chain is built from TRBV9 and TRBJ2-3, with D perhaps TRBD1 (6 bases). The CDR3 contains 16 residues. V was cut by 1 base and J by 2 bases, with 14 bases left in between. Germline CDR1 is SGDLS and CDR2 is YYNGEE.

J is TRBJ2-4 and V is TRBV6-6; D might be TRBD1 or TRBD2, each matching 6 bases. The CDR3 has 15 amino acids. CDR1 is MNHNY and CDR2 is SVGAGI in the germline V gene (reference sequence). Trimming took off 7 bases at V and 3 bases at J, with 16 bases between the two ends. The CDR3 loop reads CASTATGAGKNIQYF. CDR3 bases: TGTGCCAGCACCGCCACGGGGGCGGGCAAAAACATTCAGTACTTC.

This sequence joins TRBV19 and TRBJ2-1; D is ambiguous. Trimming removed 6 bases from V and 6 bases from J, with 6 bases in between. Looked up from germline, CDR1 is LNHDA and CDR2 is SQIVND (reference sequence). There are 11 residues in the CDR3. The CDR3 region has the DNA TGTGCCAGTAGCCACGGCAATGAGCAGTTCTTC. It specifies CASSHGNEQFF. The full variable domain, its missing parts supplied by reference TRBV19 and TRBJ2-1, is DGGITQSPKYLFRKEGQNVTLSCEQNLNHDAMYWYRQDPGQGLRLIYYSQIVNDFQKGDIAEGYSVSREKKESFPLTVTSAQKNPTAFYLCASSHGNEQFFGPGTRLTVL.

CDR3 region: CASSQGTSGRWNEQFF. The CDR3 DNA is TGCGCCAGCAGCCAAGGGACTAGCGGGAGATGGAATGAGCAGTTCTTC. The rearrangement uses TRBV4-3 and TRBJ2-1, with 13 bases lining up with TRBD2. The CDR3 contains 16 residues. Germline values: CDR1 LGHNA, CDR2 YSLEER. The V gene end was trimmed by 1 base and the J gene end by 7 bases; junction bases not matched to a gene: 4.

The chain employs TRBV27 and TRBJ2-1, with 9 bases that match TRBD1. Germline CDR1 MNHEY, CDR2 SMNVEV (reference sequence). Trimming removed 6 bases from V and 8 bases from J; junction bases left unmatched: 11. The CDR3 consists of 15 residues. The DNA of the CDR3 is TGTGCCAGCAGCCCGGGACAGGGAGTGGTCTATGAGCAGTTCTTC. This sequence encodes CASSPGQGVVYEQFF.

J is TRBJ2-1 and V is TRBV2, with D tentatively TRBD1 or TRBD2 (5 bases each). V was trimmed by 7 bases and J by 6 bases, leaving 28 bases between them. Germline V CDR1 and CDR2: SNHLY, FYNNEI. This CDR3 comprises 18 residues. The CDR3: CASNPQPGAAHSPNEQFF. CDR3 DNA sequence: TGTGCCAGCAATCCGCAGCCCGGGGCCGCTCACTCCCCCAATGAGCAGTTCTTC.

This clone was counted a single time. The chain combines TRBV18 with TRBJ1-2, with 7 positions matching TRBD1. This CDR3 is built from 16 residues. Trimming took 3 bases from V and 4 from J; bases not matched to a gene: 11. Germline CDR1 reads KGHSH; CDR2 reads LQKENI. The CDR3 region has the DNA TGTGCCAGCTCACCCGGCCAGGGGGGACCCCGCTATGGCTACACCTTC. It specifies CASSPGQGGPRYGYTF.

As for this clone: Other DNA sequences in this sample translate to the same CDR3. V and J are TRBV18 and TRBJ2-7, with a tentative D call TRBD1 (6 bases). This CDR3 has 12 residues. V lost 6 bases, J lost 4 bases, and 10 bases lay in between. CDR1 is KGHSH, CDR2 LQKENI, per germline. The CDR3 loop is CASSPGQYEQYF. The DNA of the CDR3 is TGTGCCAGCTCCCCCGGACAGTACGAGCAGTACTTC.

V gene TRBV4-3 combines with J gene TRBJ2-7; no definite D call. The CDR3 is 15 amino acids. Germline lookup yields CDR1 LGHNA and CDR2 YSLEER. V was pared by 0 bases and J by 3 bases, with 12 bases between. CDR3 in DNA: TGCGCCAGCAGCCAAGAACCCCGGGCCCACTACGAGCAGTACTTC. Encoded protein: CASSQEPRAHYEQYF.

CDR3 sequence: CASSPRTGSLPHEQYF. DNA of the CDR3: TGTGCCAGCAGTCCCCGGACGGGGTCCTTGCCCCACGAGCAGTACTTC. This chain links TRBV27 with TRBJ2-7; D perhaps matches TRBD2 (5 bases). The CDR3 runs 16 residues. Trimming shortened V by 5 bases and J by 5 bases, and 22 bases separated the two germline ends. The germline CDR1 and CDR2 sequences are MNHEY and SMNVEV (reference sequence).

The CDR3 protein is CASSRGDSGLYNEQFF. CDR3 coding DNA: TGTGCCAGCAGCCGAGGGGATAGCGGGCTGTACAATGAGCAGTTCTTC. The rearrangement links TRBV7-9 to TRBJ2-1; 7 nucleotides align to TRBD2. CDR1 is SEHNR, CDR2 FQNEAQ, per germline (reference sequence). This CDR3 is 16 amino acids long. The junction had 11 bases not matched to a gene; V was cut back by 5 bases and J by 4 bases. Looking up the rest from reference TRBV7-9 and TRBJ2-1 gives the full variable domain: DTGVSQNPRHKITKRGQNVTFRCDPISEHNRLYWYRQTLGQGPEFLTYFQNEAQLEKSRLLSDRFSAERPKGSFSTLEIQRTEQGDSAMYLCASSRGDSGLYNEQFFGPGTRLTVL.

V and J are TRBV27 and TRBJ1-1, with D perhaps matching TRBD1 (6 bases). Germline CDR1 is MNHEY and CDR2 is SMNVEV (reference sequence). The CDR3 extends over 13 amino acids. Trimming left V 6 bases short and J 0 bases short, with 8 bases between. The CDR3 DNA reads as TGTGCCAGCAGAGACAGGATGAACACTGAAGCTTTCTTT. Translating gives CASRDRMNTEAFF.

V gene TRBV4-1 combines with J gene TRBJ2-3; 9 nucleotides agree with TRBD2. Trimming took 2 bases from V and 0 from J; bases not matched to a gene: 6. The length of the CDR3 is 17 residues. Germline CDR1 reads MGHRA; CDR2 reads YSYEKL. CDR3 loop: CASSQLAGYLSTDTQYF. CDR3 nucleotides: TGCGCCAGCAGCCAACTAGCGGGGTACCTCAGCACAGATACGCAGTATTTT.

CDR3 in amino acids: CASRHRQGPSYEQYF. The CDR3 DNA reads TGTGCCAGCAGACATAGACAGGGGCCGTCCTACGAGCAGTACTTC. The chain uses TRBV28 and TRBJ2-7; 8 positions agree with TRBD1. From germline, CDR1 is MDHEN and CDR2 SYDVKM. Germline trimming cut 6 bases from V and 1 base from J; bases unmatched to any gene: 8. The CDR3 is 15 amino acids.

CDR3 DNA: TGTGCCAGCAGTCTCCGGGGGGCCTCCTACAATGAGCAGTTCTTC. It yields the protein CASSLRGASYNEQFF. The J gene is TRBJ2-1, the V gene TRBV6-5; possible D gene TRBD2, 7 bases. V lost 5 bases and J 0 bases, leaving 11 bases between the germline ends. The CDR3 runs to 15 residues. Per germline, CDR1 MNHEY and CDR2 SVGAGI.

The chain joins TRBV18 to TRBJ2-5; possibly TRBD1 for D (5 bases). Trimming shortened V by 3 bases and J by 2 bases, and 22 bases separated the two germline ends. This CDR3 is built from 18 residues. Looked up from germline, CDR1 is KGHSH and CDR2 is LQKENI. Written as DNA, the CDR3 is TGTGCCAGCTCACCCCGCCGCTCGAACGACAGATCGCAAGAGACCCAGTACTTC. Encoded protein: CASSPRRSNDRSQETQYF.